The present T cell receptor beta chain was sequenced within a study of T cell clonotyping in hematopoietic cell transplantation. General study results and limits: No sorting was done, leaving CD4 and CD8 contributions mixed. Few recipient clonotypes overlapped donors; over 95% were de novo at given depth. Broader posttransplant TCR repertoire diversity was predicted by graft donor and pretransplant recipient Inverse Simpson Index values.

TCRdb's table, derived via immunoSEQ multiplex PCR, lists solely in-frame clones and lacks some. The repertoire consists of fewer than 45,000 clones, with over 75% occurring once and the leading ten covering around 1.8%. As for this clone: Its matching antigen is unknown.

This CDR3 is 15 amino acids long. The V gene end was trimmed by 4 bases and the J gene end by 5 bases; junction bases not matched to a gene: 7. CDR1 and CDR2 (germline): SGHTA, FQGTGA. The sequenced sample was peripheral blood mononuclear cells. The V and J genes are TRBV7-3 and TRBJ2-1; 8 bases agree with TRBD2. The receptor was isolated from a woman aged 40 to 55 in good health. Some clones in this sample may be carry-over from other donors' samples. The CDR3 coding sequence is TGTGCCAGCAGCTCCGAGGGCGGGAGGAACAATGAGCAGTTCTTC. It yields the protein CASSSEGGRNNEQFF.